The TCR beta chain under discussion was sequenced for a study of blood T cell repertoires in COVID-19. Study-wide context: The study drew acute and convalescent COVID-19 samples from the United States, Italy and Spain. T cells, B-cell-depleted T cells, or PBMCs supplied cDNA or gDNA.

Enrollment of patients from Seattle took place during active infection, with longitudinal follow-up. Original handling: Estimation of nucleated cell counts relied on the amplification of reference gene primers. Measured with immunoSEQ multiplex PCR; TCRdb has only the in-frame clones, and not every one. The V and J calls and clone size were taken over from that table, and D and trimming were inferred from the DNA. This table has some 520,000 clones, 80% to 90% appearing once. The clonotype originates from a man aged 18 to 30 with COVID-19, enrolled during active disease. The sequenced material came from peripheral blood.

Written as DNA, the CDR3 is TGCGCCAGCAGCCAAAAGCCTACAGGGCGCCCTAACTATGGCTACACCTTC. Protein sequence: CASSQKPTGRPNYGYTF. This chain uses TRBV4-1 with TRBJ1-2; TRBD1 might be the D (6 bases). The V gene lost 2 bases and the J gene lost 0 bases, with 16 bases spanning the gap. The germline CDR1 and CDR2 sequences are MGHRA and YSYEKL. The CDR3 has 17 residues.